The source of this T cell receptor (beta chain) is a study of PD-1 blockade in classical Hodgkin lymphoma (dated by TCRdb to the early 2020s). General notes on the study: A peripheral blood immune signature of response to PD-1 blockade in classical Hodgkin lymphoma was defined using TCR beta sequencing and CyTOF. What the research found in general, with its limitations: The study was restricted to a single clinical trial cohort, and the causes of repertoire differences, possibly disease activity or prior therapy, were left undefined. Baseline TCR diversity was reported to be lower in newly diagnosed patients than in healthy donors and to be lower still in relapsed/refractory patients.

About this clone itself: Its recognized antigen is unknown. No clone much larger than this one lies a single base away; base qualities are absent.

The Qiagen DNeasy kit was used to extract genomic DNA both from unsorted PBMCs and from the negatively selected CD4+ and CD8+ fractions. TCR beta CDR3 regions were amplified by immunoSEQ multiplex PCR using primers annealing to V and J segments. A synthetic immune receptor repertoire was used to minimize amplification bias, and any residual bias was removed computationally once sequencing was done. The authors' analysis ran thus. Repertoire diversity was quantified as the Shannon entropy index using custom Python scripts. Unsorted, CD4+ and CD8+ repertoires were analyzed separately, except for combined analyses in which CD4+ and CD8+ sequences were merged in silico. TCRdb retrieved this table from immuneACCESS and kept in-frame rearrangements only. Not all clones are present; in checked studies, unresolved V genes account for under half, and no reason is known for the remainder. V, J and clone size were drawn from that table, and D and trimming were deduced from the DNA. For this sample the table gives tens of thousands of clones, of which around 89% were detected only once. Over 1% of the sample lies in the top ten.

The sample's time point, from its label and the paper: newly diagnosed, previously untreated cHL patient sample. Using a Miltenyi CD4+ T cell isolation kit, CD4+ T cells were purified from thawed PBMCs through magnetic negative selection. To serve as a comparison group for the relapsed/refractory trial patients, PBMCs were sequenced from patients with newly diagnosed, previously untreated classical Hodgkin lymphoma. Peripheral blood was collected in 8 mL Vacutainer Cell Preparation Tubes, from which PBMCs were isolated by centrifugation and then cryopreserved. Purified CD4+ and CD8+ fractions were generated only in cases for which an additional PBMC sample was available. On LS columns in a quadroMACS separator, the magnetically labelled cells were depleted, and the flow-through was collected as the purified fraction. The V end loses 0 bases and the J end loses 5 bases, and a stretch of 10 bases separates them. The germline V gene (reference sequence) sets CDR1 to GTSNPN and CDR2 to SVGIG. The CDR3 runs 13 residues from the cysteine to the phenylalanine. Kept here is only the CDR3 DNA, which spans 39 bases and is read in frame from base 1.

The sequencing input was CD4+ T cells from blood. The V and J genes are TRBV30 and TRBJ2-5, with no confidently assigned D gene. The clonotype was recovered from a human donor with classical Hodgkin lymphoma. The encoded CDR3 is CAWSVRIRETQYF. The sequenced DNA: TGTGCCTGGAGTGTACGTATCCGGGAGACCCAGTACTTC.